Following are 28 T cell receptor beta chains from one sample sequenced in a study of cytomegalovirus exposure and HLA in healthy donors (dated by TCRdb to between 2016 and 2019). Receptor amplification or capture employed the immunoSEQ multiplex PCR assay. For the multiplex PCR, a mixture combining 60 forward primers for TCR Vbeta segments and 13 reverse primers for TCR Jbeta segments was used. The immuneACCESS repertoire file appears here via TCRdb, limited to in-frame rearrangements. These files lack a portion of the clones; in checked studies, under half of the deficit traces to unresolved V genes, and the cause of the others is not known. This sample holds roughly 90,000 clones; over 65% were observed only once. Around 4.3% of the sample is in the top ten clones. The sample was PBMCs. Receptors were obtained from a woman aged 40 to 49 in good health and CMV-seropositive.

This clone appeared a few times. V and J are TRBV5-1 and TRBJ1-1; the D gene is possibly TRBD1 (5 bases). Germline V gene data show CDR1 as SGHRS and CDR2 as YFSETQ. Deletions cut 1 base from V and 0 bases from J, with 7 bases between. The length of the CDR3 is 14 residues. The CDR3 DNA is TGCGCCAGCAGCTTGCTCAGGGTGAACACTGAAGCTTTCTTT. It specifies CASSLLRVNTEAFF. Full variable domain (outside the CDR3, taken from reference TRBV5-1 and TRBJ1-1): KAGVTQTPRYLIKTRGQQVTLSCSPISGHRSVSWYQQTPGQGLQFLFEYFSETQRNKGNFPGRFSGRQFSNSRSEMNVSTLELGDSALYLCASSLLRVNTEAFFGQGTRLTVV.

The chain combines TRBV5-4 with TRBJ1-3, with 7 bases lining up with TRBD1. CDR1 and CDR2 (germline): SGHNT, YYREEE (reference sequence). Losses at the gene ends were 1 base for V and 2 bases for J; bases not matched to a gene: 9. The length of the CDR3 is 17 residues. The CDR3: CASSLKGTVLAGNTIYF. Written as DNA, the CDR3 is TGTGCCAGCAGCTTGAAGGGGACAGTTCTAGCTGGAAACACCATATATTTT. Supplemented by reference TRBV5-4 and TRBJ1-3, the full variable domain reads ETGVTQSPTHLIKTRGQQVTLRCSSQSGHNTVSWYQQALGQGPQFIFQYYREEENGRGNFPPRFSGLQFPNYSSELNVNALELDDSALYLCASSLKGTVLAGNTIYFGEGSWLTVV.

This chain connects TRBV11-2 to TRBJ2-7; no clear D. The germline V gene encodes CDR1 SGHAT and CDR2 FQNNGV. V was shortened by 0 bases and J by 0 bases, with 6 bases between the two germline ends. The CDR3 totals 14 residues. CDR3 DNA: TGTGCCAGCAGCTTAGATGTCGGCTCCTACGAGCAGTACTTC. Protein sequence: CASSLDVGSYEQYF.

The chain links TRBV29-1 to TRBJ2-5; TRBD1 aligns across 7 bases. Trimming took 5 bases from V and 4 from J; bases not matched to a gene: 4. Germline values: CDR1 SQVTM, CDR2 ANQGSEA. The CDR3 has 12 residues. CDR3 bases: TGCAGCGTTATGGGACAGATAGAGACCCAGTACTTC. Amino acid sequence: CSVMGQIETQYF.

This clone was found a few times. The gene calls are TRBV6-6 and TRBJ1-1; 9 bases line up with TRBD1. The CDR3 has 15 amino acids. Trimming took 5 bases from V and 1 from J; bases not matched to a gene: 5. Germline CDR1 and CDR2: MNHNY and SVGAGI (reference sequence). CDR3 bases: TGTGCCAGCAGTGATGCGGGACAGGGGAACACTGAAGCTTTCTTT. Encoded protein: CASSDAGQGNTEAFF.

The chain joins TRBV4-1 to TRBJ2-2; possible D gene TRBD2, 6 bases. CDR3 length: 16 residues. CDR1 is MGHRA and CDR2 is YSYEKL in the germline V gene. V lost 0 bases to trimming and J lost 5 bases, with 13 bases between them. The CDR3 DNA reads as TGCGCCAGCAGCCAAGAGTTCGGGAGAGGGACCGGGGAGCTGTTTTTT. Amino acids: CASSQEFGRGTGELFF.

The J gene is TRBJ2-2, the V gene TRBV7-6; the match to TRBD1 covers 10 bases. Germline V gene lookup returns CDR1 SGHVS and CDR2 FNYEAQ. The trim removed 5 bases at V and 4 bases at J, leaving 7 bases unmatched. The CDR3 contains 16 residues. This CDR3 is CASSAGTGVGTGELFF. The DNA of the CDR3 is TGTGCCAGCAGCGCCGGGACAGGGGTGGGCACCGGGGAGCTGTTTTTT.

This chain links TRBV6-5 with TRBJ1-2; 11 nucleotides align to TRBD1. CDR1 MNHEY and CDR2 SVGAGI come from the germline V gene. CDR3 length equals 14 residues. With 6 bases clipped from V and 6 bases from J, the junction kept 6 bases outside the gene matches. CDR3 in amino acids: CASSPGQGAHGYTF. DNA for the CDR3: TGTGCCAGCAGCCCCGGACAGGGGGCTCATGGCTACACCTTC.

This clone was found many times. Other DNA sequences of this sample code for an identical CDR3. This rearrangement joins TRBV19 to TRBJ2-5; D is possibly TRBD1 (5 bases). From germline, CDR1 is LNHDA and CDR2 SQIVND (reference sequence). This CDR3 has 13 amino acids. The V gene lost 2 bases and the J gene lost 2 bases, with 6 bases spanning the gap. Here the CDR3 reads CASSIRGQETQYF. The CDR3 nucleotides read TGTGCCAGTAGTATAAGGGGTCAAGAGACCCAGTACTTC. Supplemented by reference TRBV19 and TRBJ2-5, the full variable domain reads DGGITQSPKYLFRKEGQNVTLSCEQNLNHDAMYWYRQDPGQGLRLIYYSQIVNDFQKGDIAEGYSVSREKKESFPLTVTSAQKNPTAFYLCASSIRGQETQYFGPGTRLLVL.

Remarks on this clone: Sequence at one end of the junction differs from germline and may be a read error. This CDR3 is CASSTFYGRETYGQYF. CDR3 DNA sequence: TGTGCCAGCAGCACCTTTTACGGGAGGGAGACCTACGGGCAGTACTTC. This sequence joins TRBV28 and TRBJ2-7; 8 bases agree with TRBD2. Germline V gene sequence: CDR1 MDHEN, CDR2 SYDVKM. This CDR3 has 16 amino acids.

The gene calls are TRBV14 and TRBJ2-5; 7 nucleotides line up with TRBD1. CDR3 length equals 14 residues. Germline CDR1 is SGHDN and CDR2 is FVKESK. Germline trimming cut 3 bases from V and 7 bases from J; bases unmatched to any gene: 8. CDR3 nucleotides: TGTGCCAGCAGCCATAACAGGGGCTCGGGGACCCAGTACTTC. This encodes CASSHNRGSGTQYF.

This chain uses TRBV19 with TRBJ2-3, with TRBD1 identical over 7 bases. V lost 7 bases, J lost 2 bases, and 6 bases stayed unmatched. The CDR3 is 14 residues long. The germline V gene encodes CDR1 LNHDA and CDR2 SQIVND (reference sequence). The CDR3 region has the DNA TGTGCCAGTAAAAGGACAGGAGACACAGATACGCAGTATTTT. Translated: CASKRTGDTDTQYF. The variable domain in full, completed from reference TRBV19 and TRBJ2-3, reads DGGITQSPKYLFRKEGQNVTLSCEQNLNHDAMYWYRQDPGQGLRLIYYSQIVNDFQKGDIAEGYSVSREKKESFPLTVTSAQKNPTAFYLCASKRTGDTDTQYFGPGTRLTVL.

The V and J genes are TRBV7-9 and TRBJ1-1, with D possibly matching TRBD1 (5 bases). The V and J ends lost 4 bases and 1 base respectively, with 10 bases between them. CDR3 length: 14 amino acids. Germline V gives CDR1 SEHNR, CDR2 FQNEAQ (reference sequence). The CDR3 loop reads CASSSPQGNTEAFF. The CDR3 nucleotides read TGTGCCAGCAGCTCGCCGCAGGGGAACACTGAAGCTTTCTTT.

This chain joins TRBV6-5 and TRBJ2-2, with TRBD1 matching over 7 bases. Germline lookup yields CDR1 MNHEY and CDR2 SVGAGI. The CDR3 length is 13 residues. Losses at the gene ends were 10 bases for V and 3 bases for J; bases not matched to a gene: 5. The CDR3, as DNA: TGTGCCATCGGGGACAGCGACACCGGGGAGCTGTTTTTT. Residues: CAIGDSDTGELFF.

The chain recombines TRBV19 with TRBJ1-5; tentative D call: TRBD1 (6 bases). Germline V gives CDR1 LNHDA, CDR2 SQIVND (reference sequence). Between the trimmed V and J ends, which lost 6 bases and 3 bases, there was a span of 18 bases. The CDR3 totals 16 residues. CDR3 region: CASSTTGTRNNQPQHF. The CDR3, as DNA: TGTGCCAGTAGCACCACAGGGACCAGGAACAATCAGCCCCAGCATTTT.

The chain links TRBV28 to TRBJ1-5; D is perhaps TRBD1 (6 bases). Per the germline V gene, CDR1 is MDHEN and CDR2 is SYDVKM. This CDR3 spans 14 amino acids. V was shortened by 7 bases and J by 6 bases, with 16 bases between the two germline ends. The CDR3 DNA reads as TGTGCCAGCACTACAGGGTCAGGGCGTCAGCCCCAGCATTTT. It specifies CASTTGSGRQPQHF.

V usage is TRBV5-6 and J usage is TRBJ1-5; 7 bases align to TRBD1. The CDR3 runs to 17 residues. Germline assignment: CDR1 SGHDT and CDR2 YYEEEE. Germline trimming cut 3 bases from V and 4 bases from J; bases unmatched to any gene: 13. The CDR3 here is CASSSRQGRAWNQPQHF. In nucleotides, the CDR3 is TGTGCCAGCAGCTCTAGACAGGGCAGGGCATGGAATCAGCCCCAGCATTTT. The full variable domain, rest sourced from reference TRBV5-6 and TRBJ1-5, is DAGVTQSPTHLIKTRGQQVTLRCSPKSGHDTVSWYQQALGQGPQFIFQYYEEEERQRGNFPDRFSGHQFPNYSSELNVNALLLGDSALYLCASSSRQGRAWNQPQHFGDGTRLSIL.

The CDR3: CASSQTLAGGTDTQYF. The CDR3 DNA follows: TGTGCCAGCAGTCAAACTTTAGCGGGAGGGACAGATACGCAGTATTTT. The chain is built from TRBV25-1 and TRBJ2-3; 11 nucleotides line up with TRBD2. The CDR3 has 16 amino acids. Looked up from germline, CDR1 is MGHDK and CDR2 is SYGVNS. V gave up 5 bases and J gave up 3 bases; unmatched junction bases: 7.

J is TRBJ1-1 and V is TRBV5-4, with a possible D match to TRBD1 (5 bases). The CDR3 totals 19 residues. Trimming pared 3 bases from V and 0 bases from J, leaving 24 bases between. Germline V gene sequence: CDR1 SGHNT, CDR2 YYREEE (reference sequence). The CDR3 loop reads CASSWWGGSGRAMNTEAFF. The DNA for the CDR3 is TGTGCCAGCAGCTGGTGGGGGGGAAGTGGGAGGGCAATGAACACTGAAGCTTTCTTT.

A single count supports this clone. The chain is built from TRBV4-1 and TRBJ2-6; possible D gene TRBD2, 5 bases. Trimming cost V 0 bases and J 1 base, with 13 bases left between them. The CDR3 runs 18 residues. Looked up from germline, CDR1 is MGHRA and CDR2 is YSYEKL. The CDR3: CASSQDLRSGSGANVLTF. The DNA of the CDR3 is TGCGCCAGCAGCCAAGATCTGAGATCGGGGTCTGGGGCCAACGTCCTGACTTTC.

The J gene is TRBJ2-2, the V gene TRBV5-6, with D uncertain. This CDR3 is 16 amino acids long. V lost 1 base and J 0 bases, leaving 10 bases between the germline ends. Germline CDR1 and CDR2: SGHDT and YYEEEE. The CDR3 loop reads CASSLIVRANTGELFF. In DNA, the CDR3 is TGTGCCAGCAGCTTGATCGTACGGGCGAACACCGGGGAGCTGTTTTTT.

This chain links TRBV29-1 with TRBJ1-1, with TRBD1 as a possible D gene (5 bases). The germline CDR1 and CDR2 sequences are SQVTM and ANQGSEA. V lost 6 bases, J lost 3 bases, and 17 bases lay in between. The CDR3 consists of 14 residues. The CDR3 region has the DNA TGCAGCGTGCGGGACCGCCTATCGGACACTGAAGCTTTCTTT. Protein sequence: CSVRDRLSDTEAFF.

At least ten counts were recorded for this clone. The CDR3 protein is CASIRGLSYGYTF. The DNA of the CDR3 is TGTGCCAGCATTAGGGGCCTTAGCTATGGCTACACCTTC. This rearrangement joins TRBV6-1 to TRBJ1-2; perhaps TRBD1 as D (5 bases). Germline V gives CDR1 MNHNS, CDR2 SASEGT. CDR3 length: 13 amino acids. Trimming removed 7 bases from V and 4 bases from J, with 13 bases in between.

The CDR3 loop reads CASSPGLAGVTGELFF. The DNA for the CDR3 is TGTGCCAGCAGCCCAGGACTAGCGGGAGTAACCGGGGAGCTGTTTTTT. This chain links TRBV7-3 with TRBJ2-2; 13 bases map to TRBD2. Germline V gene lookup returns CDR1 SGHTA and CDR2 FQGTGA. V shed 5 bases, J shed 5 bases, and the junction held 5 bases outside the gene matches. The CDR3 has 16 amino acids.

This rearrangement joins TRBV6-5 to TRBJ1-5; D gene ambiguous. V shed 5 bases and J shed 0 bases, with 8 bases lying between them. Germline CDR1 and CDR2: MNHEY and SVGAGI. The CDR3 is made up of 14 amino acids. The CDR3 sequence: CASSGPNSNQPQHF. The CDR3 DNA reads TGTGCCAGCAGTGGGCCCAATAGCAATCAGCCCCAGCATTTT.

V gene TRBV9 combines with J gene TRBJ2-1, with a weak D call TRBD1 (7 bases). CDR1 SGDLS and CDR2 YYNGEE come from the germline V gene. V was clipped by 0 bases and J by 8 bases, with 18 bases between them. The length of the CDR3 is 16 residues. Here the CDR3 reads CASSVAFQGGSDEQFF. As DNA, the CDR3 is TGTGCCAGCAGCGTAGCCTTTCAGGGGGGTTCAGATGAGCAGTTCTTC.

This chain connects TRBV5-4 to TRBJ2-3; weak D call: TRBD2 (5 bases). Trimming pared 3 bases from V and 8 bases from J, leaving 10 bases between. This CDR3 spans 12 amino acids. Germline CDR1 and CDR2: SGHNT and YYREEE (reference sequence). The CDR3: CASSYDGSTQYF. The CDR3 nucleotides read TGTGCCAGCAGCTATGATGGGAGTACGCAGTATTTT.

The chain carries TRBV10-1 and TRBJ2-1; 8 bases are shared with TRBD2. The CDR3 runs to 16 residues. CDR1 and CDR2 (germline): WNHNN, SYGVQD (reference sequence). J gave up 2 bases and V 4 bases, and 7 bases lay outside the gene matches. DNA of the CDR3: TGCGCCAGCAGTGGGGCCTCAGCGGGAGCCTACAATGAGCAGTTCTTC. The encoded protein is CASSGASAGAYNEQFF.